Shown below are 17 T cell receptor beta chains from a single sample sequenced in a study of human T cells and chemical hapten exposure. Time point denoted: pre-sensitization, week 0. The treatment is: therapeutic diphenylcyclopropenone sensitization with weekly scalp DPC. TCRdb reanalysed the RACE reads using MiXCR and keeps one entry per CDR3 protein. The repertoire holds about 68,000 distinct CDR3 sequences, with 11% as singletons. Sequencing was performed on whole blood, taken in connection with sensitization to the hapten diphenylcyclopropenone (DPC). The receptor source for this set is a woman in her forties or fifties with alopecia areata. Some clones in this sample may be carry-over from other donors' samples.

The sample holds many counts of this clonotype. The genes are TRBV19 and TRBJ2-7; no clear D. The CDR3 has 17 amino acids. CDR1 is LNHDA, CDR2 SQIVND, per germline (reference sequence). Trimming took 8 bases from V and 2 from J, leaving 25 bases between them. CDR3 residues: CASRSRLGQAGAYEQYF. Written as DNA, the CDR3 is TGTGCCAGTCGCTCACGTCTCGGCCAGGCCGGAGCCTACGAGCAGTACTTC.

This clonotype was counted a few times. The chain employs TRBV4-2 and TRBJ1-6, with a tentative D call TRBD1 (5 bases). V was pared by 1 base and J by 6 bases, with 16 bases between. Looked up from germline, CDR1 is LGHNA and CDR2 is YNFKEQ. This CDR3 contains 17 residues. The CDR3, as DNA: TGTGCCAGCAGCCAAGTAGGAGAGCCGGGGGGTAATTCACCCCTCCACTTT. Amino acids: CASSQVGEPGGNSPLHF.

The sample holds many counts of this clonotype. The V call is TRBV27, the J call TRBJ2-7; maybe TRBD1 (6 bases). V lost 6 bases to trimming and J lost 0 bases, with 15 bases between them. Germline CDR1 and CDR2: MNHEY and SMNVEV (reference sequence). The CDR3 loop spans 15 amino acids. CDR3 in DNA: TGTGCCAGCAGCAATACAGGGCACATCTCCTACGAGCAGTACTTC. Translation: CASSNTGHISYEQYF.

This chain links TRBV6-5 with TRBJ2-3; 8 nucleotides line up with TRBD1. The CDR3 extends over 14 amino acids. Germline V gene sequence: CDR1 MNHEY, CDR2 SVGAGI. Trimming removed 5 bases from V and 7 bases from J; junction bases left unmatched: 8. In DNA form, the CDR3 reads TGTGCCAGCAGTAACGGTCAGGGGGCATATACGCAGTATTTT. Its translation: CASSNGQGAYTQYF.

This clonotype has ten or more counts. The genes are TRBV6-4 and TRBJ1-1; tentatively, D is TRBD1 (6 bases). The CDR3 spans 13 residues. V was pared by 4 bases and J by 2 bases, with 8 bases between. Germline assignment: CDR1 MRHNA and CDR2 SNTAGT. In DNA, the CDR3 is TGTGCCAGCAGTGCACAGGGTAACACTGAAGCTTTCTTT. The encoded protein is CASSAQGNTEAFF.

This clonotype was detected many times. This chain links TRBV9 with TRBJ2-7; the match to TRBD2 covers 9 bases. The junction had 6 bases not matched to a gene; V was cut back by 3 bases and J by 2 bases. The CDR3 extends over 15 amino acids. CDR1 is SGDLS and CDR2 is YYNGEE in the germline V gene. DNA of the CDR3: TGTGCCAGCAGCGGGGAAGCGGGAGGAACCTACGAGCAGTACTTC. Encoded protein: CASSGEAGGTYEQYF.

Only a few counts were recorded for this clonotype. V gene TRBV5-1 combines with J gene TRBJ2-1; 13 nucleotides agree with TRBD2. This CDR3 has 16 amino acids. The ends lost 0 bases at V and 8 bases at J; junction bases unmatched: 5. Germline V gives CDR1 SGHRS, CDR2 YFSETQ. CDR3 sequence: CASSLELAGGRDEQFF. CDR3 DNA: TGCGCCAGCAGCTTGGAACTAGCGGGAGGGAGGGATGAGCAGTTCTTC.

The table lists this clonotype with many counts. This chain connects TRBV5-1 to TRBJ1-3; TRBD1 matches at 7 bases. CDR3 size: 16 residues. Looked up from germline, CDR1 is SGHRS and CDR2 is YFSETQ. The V gene end was trimmed by 2 bases and the J gene end by 3 bases; junction bases not matched to a gene: 8. The CDR3 nucleotides read TGCGCCAGCAGCTTAACCTTACAGGGGAGTGGAAACACCATATATTTT. Amino acids: CASSLTLQGSGNTIYF. The full variable domain, rest sourced from reference TRBV5-1 and TRBJ1-3, is KAGVTQTPRYLIKTRGQQVTLSCSPISGHRSVSWYQQTPGQGLQFLFEYFSETQRNKGNFPGRFSGRQFSNSRSEMNVSTLELGDSALYLCASSLTLQGSGNTIYFGEGSWLTVV.

The chain recombines TRBV29-1 with TRBJ2-2, with a weak D call TRBD1 (6 bases). The germline gives CDR1 SQVTM, CDR2 ANQGSEA. This CDR3 contains 14 residues. V lost 5 bases, J lost 2 bases, and 12 bases lay in between. The CDR3 DNA sequence: TGCAGCGTTATGGGACAAAGTAACACCGGGGAGCTGTTTTTT. Its translation is CSVMGQSNTGELFF.

In its sample, this clonotype was seen a few times. V and J are TRBV3-1 and TRBJ2-4; D might be TRBD1 (5 bases). Germline CDR1 LGHDT, CDR2 YNNKEL (reference sequence). V shed 4 bases and J shed 4 bases, with 8 bases lying between them. The CDR3 covers 13 residues. The DNA for the CDR3 is TGTGCCAGCAGCCCGACAGATAAAAACATTCAGTACTTC. Translating gives CASSPTDKNIQYF.

The gene calls are TRBV28 and TRBJ1-1, with D uncertain. Per the germline V gene, CDR1 is MDHEN and CDR2 is SYDVKM. The germline V and J ends were trimmed by 6 bases and 7 bases, with 9 bases remaining between them. This CDR3 is built from 11 residues. The CDR3 DNA is TGTGCCAGCAGCATCAGGCGTGAAGCTTTCTTT. This codes for CASSIRREAFF. Looking up the rest from reference TRBV28 and TRBJ1-1 gives the full variable domain: DVKVTQSSRYLVKRTGEKVFLECVQDMDHENMFWYRQDPGLGLRLIYFSYDVKMKEKGDIPEGYSVSREKKERFSLILESASTNQTSMYLCASSIRREAFFGQGTRLTVV.

V gene TRBV9 combines with J gene TRBJ2-1, with 8 bases fitting TRBD2. The J segment lost 8 bases and the V segment lost 4 bases, leaving 14 bases of the junction unmatched. The CDR3 loop spans 16 amino acids. The V gene's germline CDR1 is SGDLS and CDR2 YYNGEE. The CDR3 protein is CASSPQREYWRDEQFF. Here the CDR3 DNA reads TGTGCCAGCAGCCCTCAGCGGGAGTATTGGCGCGATGAGCAGTTCTTC.

This clonotype occurred many times. The chain has TRBV7-9 and TRBJ2-5; D ambiguous. The CDR3 is 12 residues long. V dropped 5 bases and J dropped 5 bases, with 9 bases sitting between them. The germline V gene has CDR1 SEHNR and CDR2 FQNEAQ (reference sequence). Here the CDR3 reads CASSPDSETQYF. Written as DNA, the CDR3 is TGTGCCAGCAGCCCCGATTCTGAGACCCAGTACTTC.

In DNA form, the CDR3 reads TGTGCCAGCAGTCGAGAGCGGGACCCCTACGAGCAGTACTTC. It codes for CASSRERDPYEQYF. The chain couples TRBV28 to TRBJ2-7, with 7 bases that match TRBD2. The CDR3 consists of 14 residues. The junction had 6 bases not matched to a gene; V was cut back by 5 bases and J by 2 bases. Looked up from germline, CDR1 is MDHEN and CDR2 is SYDVKM.

This clonotype was counted at least ten times. CDR3 loop: CASRRSSYNSPLHF. The CDR3 DNA sequence: TGTGCCAGCAGAAGAAGCTCCTATAATTCACCCCTCCACTTT. The genes are TRBV7-2 and TRBJ1-6; D is undetermined. The CDR3 spans 14 residues. Germline CDR1 SGHTA, CDR2 FQGNSA. Trimming took 6 bases from V and 0 from J, leaving 6 bases between them.

The sample holds many counts of this clonotype. The V gene is TRBV11-2, the J gene TRBJ2-1; the match to TRBD2 covers 8 bases. Germline V lookup: CDR1 SGHAT, CDR2 FQNNGV. V lost 2 bases, J lost 4 bases, and 4 bases stayed unmatched. The CDR3 contains 15 residues. In DNA form, the CDR3 reads TGTGCCAGCAGCTTACCCAGCGGGGGATACAATGAGCAGTTCTTC. The encoded protein is CASSLPSGGYNEQFF.

Details on this clonotype: Since a much larger clone is just one base distant, this may be a read error. The V and J genes are TRBV5-1 and TRBJ2-7; no clear D gene. This CDR3 comprises 14 residues. Germline V gene lookup returns CDR1 SGHRS and CDR2 YFSETQ. V lost 0 bases, J lost 2 bases, and 9 bases lay in between. The CDR3 sequence is CASSLGKGTYEQYF. CDR3 DNA sequence: TGCGCCAGCAGCTTGGGGAAGGGAACCTACGAGCAGTACTTC.